The TCR beta chain described here comes from a study of T-cell memory formation after mild COVID-19. Study results and caveats: The pre-infection memory compartment contained some responding clones, suggesting cross-reactive memory joined.

From the 5' RACE reads, TCRdb called clonotypes with MiXCR, one entry per CDR3 protein. Of 250,000 to 300,000 distinct CDR3 sequences listed, more than 15% are singletons. There are a few counts of this clonotype. Its antigen is unidentified. V lost 0 bases to trimming and J lost 0 bases, with 5 bases between them. Germline CDR1 LNHNV, CDR2 YYDKDF (reference sequence). This CDR3 contains 14 residues. Sequencing input: PBMCs or a T cell subset sorted from them (not recorded which). V and J are TRBV15 and TRBJ1-2; no definite D call. The source is a man between 18 and 29 years old who had mild COVID-19 (a few samples of this study predate the infection). Cell type and time point are not known. CDR3 DNA sequence: TGTGCCACCAGCAGAGAACAGCCTAACTATGGCTACACCTTC. The encoded protein is CATSREQPNYGYTF.